These 10 T cell receptor beta chains originate from one sample sequenced in a study of blood T cell repertoires in COVID-19. This table comes from immunoSEQ multiplex PCR, and its TCRdb copy is limited to in-frame clones, with some not included. The sample lists more than 20,000 clones, roughly nine tenths occurring once. Source material: peripheral blood. The receptors were gathered from a human donor with active COVID-19. The donor label of this sample is uncertain.

The genes are TRBV4-1 and TRBJ2-1, with D perhaps matching TRBD2 (7 bases). CDR3 length: 15 amino acids. Per germline, CDR1 MGHRA and CDR2 YSYEKL. V gave up 4 bases and J gave up 7 bases, with 17 bases separating them. The CDR3 bases are TGCGCCAGCAGCCTACAATGGGGGGGCTCTAATGAGCAGTTCTTC. It encodes CASSLQWGGSNEQFF.

V is TRBV27 and J is TRBJ2-7, with a possible D match to TRBD2 (5 bases). The CDR3 totals 12 residues. CDR1 and CDR2 (germline): MNHEY, SMNVEV (reference sequence). V was cut by 3 bases and J by 4 bases, with 7 bases left in between. This CDR3 reads CASSLTGYEQYF. The CDR3 DNA follows: TGTGCCAGCAGTTTGACGGGGTACGAGCAGTACTTC.

V usage is TRBV4-3 and J usage is TRBJ2-1, with 7 bases aligning to TRBD2. The CDR3 has 17 residues. Germline V gives CDR1 LGHNA, CDR2 YSLEER. V gave up 0 bases and J gave up 8 bases; unmatched junction bases: 13. The CDR3 DNA is TGCGCCAGCAGCCAAGATCCGTATGCCAGGGAGGGACATGAGCAGTTCTTC. This codes for CASSQDPYAREGHEQFF.

CDR3 sequence: CASSQVRDSRTDTQYF. The DNA for the CDR3 is TGCGCCAGCAGCCAAGTCCGGGACAGCCGCACAGATACGCAGTATTTT. The rearrangement links TRBV4-1 to TRBJ2-3; 7 bases fit TRBD1. Germline CDR1 reads MGHRA; CDR2 reads YSYEKL. V shed 1 base, J shed 1 base, and the junction held 5 bases outside the gene matches. There are 16 residues in the CDR3.

The chain carries TRBV10-2 and TRBJ1-5; the D is unclear. The germline CDR1 and CDR2 sequences are WSHSY and SAAADI. Trimming cost V 3 bases and J 4 bases, with 10 bases left between them. The CDR3 extends over 14 amino acids. The CDR3 spells CASSDSTLNQPQHF. Here the CDR3 DNA reads TGCGCCAGCAGTGACTCCACGCTAAATCAGCCCCAGCATTTT.

J is TRBJ2-2 and V is TRBV4-1; D is unresolved. The CDR3 sequence is 13 residues long. V lost 6 bases, J lost 1 base, and 6 bases lay in between. Germline assignment: CDR1 MGHRA and CDR2 YSYEKL. The CDR3 spells CASRAENTGELFF. CDR3 nucleotides: TGCGCCAGCAGGGCGGAGAACACCGGGGAGCTGTTTTTT.

A remark on this clone: Within the sample, other DNA sequences also encode this same CDR3. This CDR3 is CASSLDRYNEQFF. CDR3 nucleotides: TGTGCCAGCAGTCTGGACAGGTACAATGAGCAGTTCTTC. The chain couples TRBV6-6 to TRBJ2-1; 7 bases agree with TRBD1. CDR1 and CDR2 (germline): MNHNY, SVGAGI (reference sequence). The length of the CDR3 is 13 residues. V dropped 5 bases and J dropped 4; count of bases not matched to a gene: 2.

This rearrangement joins TRBV19 to TRBJ1-5, with 8 nucleotides matching TRBD1. Losses at the gene ends were 2 bases for V and 11 bases for J; bases not matched to a gene: 8. CDR1 LNHDA and CDR2 SQIVND come from the germline V gene (reference sequence). The CDR3 has 14 residues. The CDR3 nucleotides read TGTGCCAGTAGTATATCAGGGGGCGAGAGATCCCAGCATTTT. Translated, it gives CASSISGGERSQHF.

The rearrangement links TRBV18 to TRBJ2-1; 7 nucleotides line up with TRBD2. Germline V lookup: CDR1 KGHSH, CDR2 LQKENI. This CDR3 comprises 14 residues. V lost 2 bases, J lost 5 bases, and 3 bases stayed unmatched. DNA of the CDR3: TGTGCCAGCTCACCAAGCGGGACCAACAATGAGCAGTTCTTC. Translated: CASSPSGTNNEQFF.

The gene calls are TRBV7-3 and TRBJ2-5; 12 nucleotides align to TRBD2. CDR3 size: 17 residues. V was pared by 0 bases and J by 4 bases, with 6 bases of the junction left unmatched. Germline CDR1 is SGHTA and CDR2 is FQGTGA. CDR3 in amino acids: CASSLTASGRAPETQYF. The DNA for the CDR3 is TGTGCCAGCAGCTTAACAGCTAGCGGGAGGGCCCCAGAGACCCAGTACTTC.